Listed below are T cell receptor beta chains from one sample, sequenced in a study of T-cell reconstitution after alpha-beta-depleted transplantation in children. TCRdb re-called the PCR reads with MiXCR, one entry per CDR3 protein. The sample includes approximately 93,000 distinct CDR3 sequences, more than 7% of them seen just once. The sample was PBMCs from the stem cell graft donor, taken from the stem cell graft. The receptors shown here come from a human donor who donated a stem cell graft to a child with congenital amegakaryocytic thrombocytopenia. CDR3s include the opening cysteine and the closing phenylalanine or tryptophan. The D gene is left open where the match is weak. Not every row has a clone size; where given, it reads once, few, many or a size class.

d_call j_call v_call clone_size cdr3_aa cdr3_nt
. TRBJ2-7 TRBV15 many CATSRDIASYEQYF TGTGCCACCAGCAGAGATATCGCTTCCTACGAGCAGTACTTC
. TRBJ1-1 TRBV5-1 few CASSLVSGPNTEAFF TGCGCCAGCAGCTTGGTGTCAGGCCCTAACACTGAAGCTTTCTTT
. TRBJ1-1 TRBV12-3/TRBV12-4 many CASSQGYLGSTEAFF TGTGCCAGCAGTCAGGGCTACCTAGGGAGCACTGAAGCTTTCTTT
. TRBJ2-2 TRBV27 many CASSERRINTGELFF TGTGCCAGCAGTGAGAGGAGGATTAACACCGGGGAGCTGTTTTTT
. TRBJ2-1 TRBV28 many CASSLGGLTRNEQFF TGTGCCAGCAGTTTGGGGGGGCTAACGAGGAATGAGCAGTTCTTC
. TRBJ2-7 TRBV7-9 many CASSLDGVDSYEQYF TGTGCCAGCAGCTTAGATGGGGTCGACTCCTACGAGCAGTACTTC
TRBD2 TRBJ2-7 TRBV6-8 many CASTPGGDEYEQYF TGTGCCAGCACTCCGGGGGGGGATGAGTACGAGCAGTACTTC
. TRBJ2-1 TRBV29-1 many CSVDIVAVPYNEQFF TGCAGCGTTGATATTGTGGCGGTTCCCTACAATGAGCAGTTCTTC
TRBD2 TRBJ2-1 TRBV4-1 many CASSQNPGLADSYNEQFF TGCGCCAGCAGCCAGAACCCGGGACTAGCGGACTCCTACAATGAGCAGTTCTTC
. TRBJ1-1 TRBV14 many CASSPAGALNTEAFF TGTGCCAGCAGCCCCGCGGGGGCCCTGAACACTGAAGCTTTCTTT
TRBD1 TRBJ2-3 TRBV24-1 many CATSDFGQATDTQYF TGTGCCACCAGTGATTTTGGACAGGCCACAGATACGCAGTATTTT
. TRBJ2-1 TRBV5-1 many CASSQTGRDEQFF TGCGCCAGCAGCCAAACAGGGAGGGATGAGCAGTTCTTC
. TRBJ2-1 TRBV7-6 . CASSLSRNNEQFF TGTGCCAGCAGCTTATCGCGGAACAATGAGCAGTTCTTC
TRBD1 TRBJ1-4 TRBV5-5 many CASSTTGGSEKLFF TGTGCCAGCAGCACGACAGGGGGCAGCGAAAAACTGTTTTTT
TRBD1 TRBJ1-5 TRBV20-1 . CSARGTGAHQPQHF TGCAGTGCTAGAGGTACAGGGGCCCATCAGCCCCAGCATTTT
TRBD1 TRBJ2-5 TRBV7-7 few CASSLVQGGGETQYF TGTGCCAGCAGCTTAGTACAGGGGGGTGGCGAGACCCAGTACTTC
TRBD2 TRBJ2-2 TRBV12-3/TRBV12-4 many CASNKQMTSANTGELFF TGTGCCAGCAATAAACAGATGACTAGCGCGAACACCGGGGAGCTGTTTTTT
. TRBJ1-1 TRBV29-1 many CSGKDTEAFF TGCAGCGGGAAGGACACTGAAGCTTTCTTT
. TRBJ2-5 TRBV5-1 . CASSLPGAEETQYF TGCGCCAGCAGCTTGCCAGGAGCCGAAGAGACCCAGTACTTC
TRBD2 TRBJ2-1 TRBV5-1 many CASSLAEWGGTYNEQFF TGCGCCAGCAGCTTGGCCGAGTGGGGGGGTACTTACAATGAGCAGTTCTTC
. TRBJ2-1 TRBV10-3 . CAISESGSSYNEQFF TGTGCCATCAGCGAGTCAGGCAGCTCCTACAATGAGCAGTTCTTC
TRBD1 TRBJ1-2 TRBV30 many CAWSVDRGWGYTF TGTGCCTGGAGTGTGGACAGGGGTTGGGGCTACACCTTC
TRBD1 TRBJ1-1 TRBV2 many CASKFRQGSVGTEAFF TGTGCCAGCAAATTTCGACAGGGCTCGGTAGGCACTGAAGCTTTCTTT
. TRBJ2-7 TRBV3-1 many CASSQSGVAGYYEQYF TGTGCCAGCAGCCAGTCAGGGGTAGCGGGTTACTACGAGCAGTACTTC
. TRBJ2-1 TRBV5-5 many CASSSTERVNEQFF TGTGCCAGCAGCTCGACAGAAAGGGTCAATGAGCAGTTCTTC
. TRBJ2-4 TRBV28 many CASSLSSGLGYIQYF TGTGCCAGCAGTCTAAGTAGCGGCCTCGGGTACATTCAGTACTTC
TRBD2 TRBJ2-7 TRBV5-1 . CASSLASSGGPPYEQYF TGCGCCAGCAGCTTGGCGTCTAGCGGGGGGCCTCCCTACGAGCAGTACTTC
TRBD1 TRBJ2-3 TRBV3-1 many CASSQGGFGQGADTQYF TGTGCCAGCAGCCAAGGCGGGTTTGGACAGGGGGCAGATACGCAGTATTTT
. TRBJ2-7 TRBV3-1 few CASSRSGLYEQYF TGTGCCAGCAGTCGTAGCGGACTCTACGAGCAGTACTTC
TRBD1 TRBJ1-2 TRBV20-1 many CSAPGQGNYGYTF TGCAGTGCCCCGGGACAGGGCAACTATGGCTACACCTTC
. TRBJ2-7 TRBV20-1 many CSARETRVPYEQYF TGCAGTGCTAGAGAGACTAGAGTCCCCTACGAGCAGTACTTC
. TRBJ1-1 TRBV20-1 few CSAAMIPAGVNTEAFF TGCAGTGCCGCGATGATACCGGCAGGGGTAAACACTGAAGCTTTCTTT
. TRBJ2-7 TRBV3-1 many CASSQDLWNEQYF TGTGCCAGCAGCCAAGATCTTTGGAACGAGCAGTACTTC
. TRBJ1-1 TRBV2 once CASSEGQIGAFF TGTGCCAGCAGTGAAGGACAGATTGGGGCTTTCTTT
TRBD2 TRBJ2-1 TRBV9 many CASSPGTSGRGNEQFF TGTGCCAGCAGCCCTGGGACTAGCGGGAGAGGGAATGAGCAGTTCTTC
. TRBJ1-2 TRBV4-2 . CASRPLLGSYGYTF TGTGCCAGCAGACCCTTGCTTGGCTCCTATGGCTACACCTTC
. TRBJ2-1 TRBV12-3/TRBV12-4 many CASKSGNSWDEQFF TGTGCCAGCAAATCGGGGAACTCTTGGGATGAGCAGTTCTTC
TRBD1 TRBJ1-2 TRBV12-3/TRBV12-4 many CASSSNSGGRSGYTF TGTGCCAGCAGTTCGAACTCAGGGGGCCGAAGCGGCTACACCTTC
TRBD2 TRBJ2-1 TRBV5-1 many CASSLELAGVSETGGYEQFF TGCGCCAGCAGCTTGGAATTGGCGGGAGTTTCCGAGACGGGGGGGTATGAGCAGTTCTTC
. TRBJ1-1 TRBV7-2 many CASSYAGAEAFF TGTGCCAGCAGCTACGCGGGGGCTGAAGCTTTCTTT
. TRBJ2-1 TRBV7-9 many CASAGVGYNEQFF TGTGCCAGCGCCGGGGTTGGGTACAATGAGCAGTTCTTC
. TRBJ2-5 TRBV20-1 many CSARAVGEETQYF TGCAGTGCTAGAGCGGTAGGGGAAGAGACCCAGTACTTC
TRBD1 TRBJ2-1 TRBV5-1 many CASSGTGTGYNEQFF TGCGCCAGCAGCGGAACCGGGACAGGGTACAATGAGCAGTTCTTC
. TRBJ1-1 TRBV20-1 many CSVQTKNTEAFF TGCAGTGTTCAGACGAAGAACACTGAAGCTTTCTTT
. TRBJ2-5 TRBV3-1 . CASSQGIWTQYF TGTGCCAGCAGCCAGGGTATTTGGACCCAGTACTTC
. TRBJ1-5 TRBV7-8 many CASSPDSRNQPQHF TGTGCCAGCAGCCCGGACAGCAGAAATCAGCCCCAGCATTTT
TRBD2 TRBJ2-3 TRBV5-6 many CASSYLSGDPSTDTQYF TGTGCCAGCAGCTACCTTAGCGGGGACCCTTCCACAGATACGCAGTATTTT
. TRBJ1-1 TRBV29-1 many CSVEGGTGRTYTEAFF TGCAGCGTTGAAGGTGGTACAGGGAGGACGTACACTGAAGCTTTCTTT
. TRBJ1-6 TRBV20-1 many CSARVPTGPYNSPLHF TGCAGTGCTAGAGTCCCCACGGGGCCCTATAATTCACCCCTCCACTTT
. TRBJ1-6 TRBV20-1 many CSASSASSYNSPLHF TGCAGTGCTAGCTCAGCAAGCTCCTATAATTCACCCCTCCACTTT
. TRBJ2-3 TRBV12-3/TRBV12-4 many CASRLETDTQYF TGTGCCAGCAGACTAGAAACAGATACGCAGTATTTT
TRBD1 TRBJ1-6 TRBV5-1 many CASSPIQGALDNSPLHF TGCGCCAGCAGCCCGATACAGGGGGCACTTGATAATTCACCCCTCCACTTT
. TRBJ2-1 TRBV12-3/TRBV12-4 many CASSSYEYSYNEQFF TGTGCCAGCAGTTCTTACGAATACTCCTACAATGAGCAGTTCTTC
TRBD1 TRBJ2-6 TRBV12-3/TRBV12-4 many CASSLATGTGRMGGVSGANVLTF TGTGCCAGCAGCCTAGCGACCGGGACAGGGAGAATGGGTGGTGTGTCTGGGGCCAACGTCCTGACTTTC
TRBD1 TRBJ1-1 TRBV20-1 many CSARVPEGAGTTEAFF TGCAGTGCTAGAGTCCCCGAGGGGGCAGGGACGACTGAAGCTTTCTTT
. TRBJ2-5 TRBV20-1 many CSARAGTLQETQYF TGCAGTGCTAGAGCAGGGACCCTCCAAGAGACCCAGTACTTC
TRBD2 TRBJ2-1 TRBV20-1 many CSAHIAGGRNEQFF TGCAGTGCCCACATAGCGGGGGGGCGTAATGAGCAGTTCTTC
. TRBJ1-2 TRBV20-1 many CSARTGSNGYTF TGCAGTGCTAGGACAGGATCGAACGGCTACACCTTC
. TRBJ2-7 TRBV7-2 many CASSLVAGAEQYF TGTGCCAGCAGCTTAGTGGCCGGGGCCGAGCAGTACTTC